The 12 T cell receptor beta chains reported below all come from one sample, sequenced in a study of identical twins. Each CDR3 protein gets one entry after TCRdb re-called the 5' RACE reads with MiXCR. The repertoire includes around 280,000 distinct CDR3 sequences, about 8% of them detected once, and roughly 2% sits in the top ten. This sample was shared with a second study, whose subject was yellow fever vaccine responses in identical twins.

The sequencing sample was made of memory (CD45RO+) T cells sorted from blood. These receptors originate from a woman aged 18-29 years in good health.

This clonotype came up many times. The chain recombines TRBV24-1 with TRBJ1-1, with 7 bases that match TRBD1. The CDR3 totals 14 residues. Trimming took 8 bases from V and 7 from J; bases not matched to a gene: 12. Per germline, CDR1 KGHDR and CDR2 SFDVKD. The CDR3 region is CATIPTGTDSEAFF. CDR3 nucleotide sequence: TGTGCCACCATCCCAACCGGGACAGACAGTGAAGCTTTCTTT.

This clonotype showed up just a few times. V usage is TRBV12-3 or TRBV12-4 and J usage is TRBJ1-2; D is perhaps TRBD1 (5 bases). This CDR3 is 13 amino acids long. V lost 0 bases, J lost 8 bases, and 10 bases lay in between. CDR3 amino acids: CASSLARGTGYTF. DNA for the CDR3: TGTGCCAGCAGTTTAGCGCGTGGGACCGGCTACACCTTC.

A few counts support this clonotype. The chain couples TRBV19 to TRBJ2-1; TRBD2 might be the D (6 bases). V was cut by 6 bases and J by 4 bases, with 19 bases left in between. The CDR3 has 16 amino acids. The V gene's germline CDR1 is LNHDA and CDR2 SQIVND (reference sequence). The DNA for the CDR3 is TGTGCCAGTAGAACCGGGGGACCCAAAATTTACAATGAGCAGTTCTTC. This sequence encodes CASRTGGPKIYNEQFF.

This clonotype was seen more than once but under ten times. The genes are TRBV20-1 and TRBJ1-1, with 9 bases matching TRBD1. The CDR3 consists of 12 residues. Germline V gene data show CDR1 as DFQATT and CDR2 as SNEGSKA (reference sequence). The ends lost 5 bases at V and 10 bases at J; junction bases unmatched: 8. CDR3 protein: CSAGKTGGGAFF. As DNA, the CDR3 is TGCAGTGCTGGGAAAACAGGGGGCGGAGCTTTCTTT.

The CDR3 coding sequence is TGTGCCAGCACCGGAGGGACAGGGTACACAGATACGCAGTATTTT. It is translated as CASTGGTGYTDTQYF. The chain recombines TRBV27 with TRBJ2-3, with 9 bases identical to TRBD1. The CDR3 length is 15 residues. Germline lookup yields CDR1 MNHEY and CDR2 SMNVEV (reference sequence). The J segment lost 2 bases and the V segment lost 7 bases, leaving 7 bases of the junction unmatched.

In its sample, this clonotype was seen a few times. The chain uses TRBV20-1 and TRBJ2-5; tentatively, D is TRBD2 (6 bases). The CDR3 covers 15 residues. The V end lost 6 bases, the J end lost 1 base, and 18 bases lay between the germline ends. Per the germline V gene, CDR1 is DFQATT and CDR2 is SNEGSKA (reference sequence). The CDR3 bases are TGCAGTGCCAGGCAGACGGGGGTCGGCCAAGAGACCCAGTACTTC. This translates into CSARQTGVGQETQYF.

The table lists this clonotype with many counts. V gene TRBV7-2 combines with J gene TRBJ1-1, with unresolved D. V lost 3 bases, J lost 1 base, and 9 bases lay in between. The CDR3 totals 14 residues. CDR1 is SGHTA, CDR2 FQGNSA, per germline. The CDR3 nucleotides read TGTGCCAGCAGCTTTGCCGGTCCGAACACTGAAGCTTTCTTT. Translating it yields CASSFAGPNTEAFF.

Ten or more counts support this clonotype. The chain joins TRBV4-1 to TRBJ2-7, with 11 bases that match TRBD2. The CDR3 extends over 19 amino acids. Losses at the gene ends were 4 bases for V and 0 bases for J; bases not matched to a gene: 14. Germline V gene data show CDR1 as MGHRA and CDR2 as YSYEKL. As DNA, the CDR3 is TGCGCCAGCAGCCGTTATGAAATAACTAGCGGGAGTTTCTCCTACGAGCAGTACTTC. Its protein is CASSRYEITSGSFSYEQYF.

The sample holds many counts of this clonotype. The chain employs TRBV5-5 and TRBJ2-7; perhaps TRBD2 as D (5 bases). There are 14 residues in the CDR3. The V gene lost 1 base and the J gene lost 1 base, with 9 bases spanning the gap. Germline CDR1 and CDR2: SGHKS and YYEKEE (reference sequence). The CDR3 sequence: CASSLSGISYEQYF. CDR3 in DNA: TGTGCCAGCAGCTTGAGCGGTATTTCCTACGAGCAGTACTTC.

This clonotype showed up just a few times. This chain joins TRBV3-1 and TRBJ2-3; the D call may be TRBD1 or TRBD2 (5 bases each). Germline V gene lookup returns CDR1 LGHDT and CDR2 YNNKEL (reference sequence). The V and J ends lost 0 bases and 5 bases respectively, with 18 bases between them. The CDR3 is made up of 17 amino acids. In nucleotides, the CDR3 is TGTGCCAGCAGCCAAGATTGGGGGAGCAGGTTCGGAGATACGCAGTATTTT. Its translation is CASSQDWGSRFGDTQYF.

The J gene is TRBJ2-3, the V gene TRBV7-9, with D perhaps TRBD2 (6 bases). This CDR3 is built from 14 residues. Trimming stripped 5 bases from V and 4 bases from J, with 13 bases between. Looked up from germline, CDR1 is SEHNR and CDR2 is FQNEAQ (reference sequence). The CDR3 sequence: CASSQNSGADTQYF. CDR3 in DNA: TGTGCCAGCAGCCAAAACTCGGGGGCAGATACGCAGTATTTT. The variable domain in full, with the rest retrieved from reference TRBV7-9 and TRBJ2-3, is DTGVSQNPRHKITKRGQNVTFRCDPISEHNRLYWYRQTLGQGPEFLTYFQNEAQLEKSRLLSDRFSAERPKGSFSTLEIQRTEQGDSAMYLCASSQNSGADTQYFGPGTRLTVL.

This clonotype was observed at least ten times. The CDR3 region is CASRAGTDNEKLFF. Written as DNA, the CDR3 is TGTGCCAGCAGGGCCGGGACGGATAATGAAAAACTGTTTTTT. The rearrangement uses TRBV6-1 and TRBJ1-4, with a possible D match to TRBD1 (5 bases). There are 14 residues in the CDR3. Germline V gene sequence: CDR1 MNHNS, CDR2 SASEGT. The V and J ends lost 6 bases and 4 bases respectively, with 12 bases between them.